What follows are 22 T cell receptor beta chains derived from one specimen sequenced in a study of cytomegalovirus exposure and HLA in healthy donors. Primers included in the PCR were 60 Vbeta and 13 Jbeta primers. Assay used: immunoSEQ multiplex PCR; TCRdb lists only in-frame clones, some missing. The table includes over 130,000 clones, under 75% detected once. Material: PBMCs. The receptors originated from a woman aged 55-69 years in good health and CMV-seropositive.

This CDR3 is CASRAGRLAGGYEQYF. CDR3 DNA: TGTGCCAGCAGAGCCGGCCGACTAGCGGGAGGGTACGAGCAGTACTTC. The rearrangement joins TRBV2 to TRBJ2-7; 14 nucleotides align to TRBD2. The germline V gene has CDR1 SNHLY and CDR2 FYNNEI. Trimming took 6 bases from V and 4 from J; bases not matched to a gene: 8. CDR3 length: 16 residues.

A few counts support this clone. The chain carries TRBV7-9 and TRBJ1-5; TRBD1 agrees at 9 bases. This CDR3 has 16 amino acids. V shed 4 bases and J 2 bases; nucleotides not matched to a gene: 6. In germline, CDR1 is SEHNR, CDR2 FQNEAQ (reference sequence). The CDR3 sequence is CASSSTDRGGNQPQHF. The CDR3 bases are TGTGCCAGCAGCTCTACCGACAGGGGGGGCAATCAGCCCCAGCATTTT.

This chain connects TRBV7-2 to TRBJ1-2; weak D call: TRBD1 (6 bases). The length of the CDR3 is 15 residues. V lost 1 base and J lost 2, with 11 bases in between. Germline V lookup: CDR1 SGHTA, CDR2 FQGNSA. The CDR3 spells CASSLVPGENYGYTF. DNA for the CDR3: TGTGCCAGCAGCTTAGTGCCAGGGGAGAACTATGGCTACACCTTC.

A few counts support this clone. The chain employs TRBV27 and TRBJ2-5, with D possibly TRBD1 on 6 matching bases. The germline CDR1 and CDR2 sequences are MNHEY and SMNVEV (reference sequence). V was trimmed by 6 bases and J by 2 bases, leaving 10 bases between them. The CDR3 covers 13 residues. For the CDR3, the DNA is TGTGCCAGCAGAGGGCAGGGGCAAGAGACCCAGTACTTC. It codes for CASRGQGQETQYF.

The table lists this clone with a count of one. This chain uses TRBV29-1 with TRBJ2-5, with D perhaps TRBD2 (5 bases). CDR3 length: 12 amino acids. The V gene's germline CDR1 is SQVTM and CDR2 ANQGSEA. V was shortened by 7 bases and J by 5 bases, with 14 bases between the two germline ends. CDR3 sequence reads: CSAARTGETQYF. Here the CDR3 DNA reads TGCAGCGCCGCTAGAACGGGGGAGACCCAGTACTTC.

The chain recombines TRBV11-3 with TRBJ1-1; TRBD1 matches at 8 bases. The germline V gene has CDR1 SGHNT and CDR2 YENEEA. J lost 10 bases, V lost 4 bases, and 8 bases had no gene match. CDR3 size: 13 residues. CDR3 nucleotides: TGTGCCAGCAGCTCAGGACAGGGAGGGGGAGCTTTCTTT. It encodes CASSSGQGGGAFF. Combining the CDR3 with reference TRBV11-3 and TRBJ1-1 gives the whole variable domain EAGVVQSPRYKIIEKKQPVAFWCNPISGHNTLYWYLQNLGQGPELLIRYENEEAVDDSQLPKDRFSAERLKGVDSTLKIQPAELGDSAVYLCASSSGQGGGAFFGQGTRLTVV.

The V and J genes are TRBV7-2 and TRBJ2-1; TRBD1 aligns across 8 bases. Losses at the gene ends were 1 base for V and 6 bases for J; bases not matched to a gene: 2. Germline loops: CDR1 SGHTA, CDR2 FQGNSA. The CDR3 spans 14 residues. CDR3 amino acids: CASSLGQGSNEQFF. CDR3 bases: TGTGCCAGCAGCTTAGGACAGGGGTCCAATGAGCAGTTCTTC.

The chain carries TRBV27 and TRBJ2-1, with D possibly matching TRBD2 (6 bases). Germline V gives CDR1 MNHEY, CDR2 SMNVEV (reference sequence). CDR3 size: 15 residues. Trimming stripped 6 bases from V and 0 bases from J, with 12 bases between. The CDR3 sequence is CASSPLGSSYNEQFF. CDR3 DNA: TGTGCCAGCAGCCCACTCGGGAGCTCCTACAATGAGCAGTTCTTC.

The chain combines TRBV27 with TRBJ2-2, with a possible D match to TRBD2 (7 bases). Germline V gene lookup returns CDR1 MNHEY and CDR2 SMNVEV (reference sequence). The CDR3 loop spans 15 amino acids. Between the trimmed V and J ends, which lost 2 bases and 3 bases, there was a span of 10 bases. The CDR3 reads CASSLTGGHTGELFF. The CDR3 DNA reads as TGTGCCAGCAGTTTAACGGGGGGCCACACCGGGGAGCTGTTTTTT.

The V call is TRBV7-2, the J call TRBJ1-1, with D tentatively TRBD1 (6 bases). V dropped 5 bases and J dropped 5 bases, with 15 bases sitting between them. Germline V lookup: CDR1 SGHTA, CDR2 FQGNSA. The CDR3 sequence is 14 residues long. CDR3 coding DNA: TGTGCCAGCAGCAAAAAAGGGGGTGATACTGAAGCTTTCTTT. Its translation: CASSKKGGDTEAFF.

The CDR3 sequence is CASSDQGARYTEAFF. Here the CDR3 DNA reads TGTGCCAGCAGCGACCAGGGGGCAAGGTACACTGAAGCTTTCTTT. The chain recombines TRBV6-5 with TRBJ1-1; 8 bases line up with TRBD1. Germline assignment: CDR1 MNHEY and CDR2 SVGAGI. The CDR3 is 15 residues long. V shed 6 bases and J 3 bases; nucleotides not matched to a gene: 9.

The chain has TRBV28 and TRBJ1-1; 8 nucleotides agree with TRBD1. Germline V gene data show CDR1 as MDHEN and CDR2 as SYDVKM. The CDR3 loop spans 16 amino acids. Trimming at V came to 5 bases and at J to 1 base, leaving 9 bases not matched to a gene. The CDR3 nucleotides are TGTGCCAGCAGTGCACCCACAGGGGGGCCGAACACTGAAGCTTTCTTT. As protein: CASSAPTGGPNTEAFF.

V is TRBV4-3 and J is TRBJ2-7; 8 bases agree with TRBD2. Germline CDR1 LGHNA, CDR2 YSLEER. The CDR3 totals 15 residues. After removal of 0 bases from V and 3 bases from J, the junction contained 4 bases not matched to a gene. The CDR3 reads CASSQDPGGVYEQYF. The CDR3 bases are TGCGCCAGCAGCCAAGACCCCGGGGGGGTCTACGAGCAGTACTTC.

This chain connects TRBV9 to TRBJ2-1, with 11 bases fitting TRBD2. This CDR3 has 15 amino acids. Germline V gives CDR1 SGDLS, CDR2 YYNGEE. Unmatched junction bases numbered 0, after V lost 4 bases and J lost 0 bases. In DNA form, the CDR3 reads TGTGCCAGCAGCACTAGCGGGAGCTCCTACAATGAGCAGTTCTTC. It encodes CASSTSGSSYNEQFF.

This clone was found a few times. The chain carries TRBV5-1 and TRBJ2-5, with D unclear. Per the germline V gene, CDR1 is SGHRS and CDR2 is YFSETQ. V lost 0 bases and J 4 bases, leaving 10 bases between the germline ends. CDR3 length equals 14 residues. CDR3 nucleotide sequence: TGCGCCAGCAGCTTGGTGCTGGGCAGAGAGACCCAGTACTTC. It is translated as CASSLVLGRETQYF.

This chain links TRBV19 with TRBJ2-5; no definite D call. Germline V CDR1 and CDR2: LNHDA, SQIVND (reference sequence). The CDR3 loop spans 12 amino acids. The V gene lost 6 bases and the J gene lost 1 base, with 6 bases spanning the gap. Written as DNA, the CDR3 is TGTGCCAGTAGAGACACCCAAGAGACCCAGTACTTC. As protein: CASRDTQETQYF.

The chain has TRBV5-5 and TRBJ2-7; 9 bases are a match to TRBD2. This CDR3 region has 15 residues. CDR1 and CDR2 (germline): SGHKS, YYEKEE (reference sequence). Trimming at V came to 4 bases and at J to 5 bases, leaving 10 bases not matched to a gene. The CDR3 DNA reads as TGTGCCAGCAGCCCTGGGGCGGGAGGGCTCCACGAGCAGTACTTC. Its protein is CASSPGAGGLHEQYF.

The V gene is TRBV5-4, the J gene TRBJ2-4, with D unclear. Germline V gives CDR1 SGHNT, CDR2 YYREEE (reference sequence). With 0 bases removed from V and 7 bases from J, the gap between germline ends came to 14 bases. This CDR3 has 15 amino acids. DNA of the CDR3: TGTGCCAGCAGCTTGGCCCCCCGGTCATCGAACATTCAGTACTTC. This sequence encodes CASSLAPRSSNIQYF.

The chain uses TRBV30 and TRBJ1-1, with D perhaps matching TRBD1 (5 bases). The length of the CDR3 is 13 residues. Trimming stripped 2 bases from V and 4 bases from J, with 11 bases between. Looked up from germline, CDR1 is GTSNPN and CDR2 is SVGIG (reference sequence). DNA for the CDR3: TGTGCCTGGAGTTTAAGGGGCGGCACTGAAGCTTTCTTT. This encodes CAWSLRGGTEAFF. The full variable domain, rest sourced from reference TRBV30 and TRBJ1-1, is SQTIHQWPATLVQPVGSPLSLECTVEGTSNPNLYWYRQAAGRGLQLLFYSVGIGQISSEVPQNLSASRPQDRQFILSSKKLLLSDSGFYLCAWSLRGGTEAFFGQGTRLTVV.

This clone has more than one count but fewer than ten. The DNA of the CDR3 is TGTGCCAGCAGCGTAGCAGGGGCCCGATACAATGAGCAGTTCTTC. It yields the protein CASSVAGARYNEQFF. The V call is TRBV9, the J call TRBJ2-1, with D tentatively TRBD1 (6 bases). Trimming stripped 0 bases from V and 4 bases from J, with 11 bases between. In germline, CDR1 is SGDLS, CDR2 YYNGEE. The CDR3 sequence is 15 residues long.

V usage is TRBV5-6 and J usage is TRBJ2-2, with 8 bases identical to TRBD2. Germline CDR1 is SGHDT and CDR2 is YYEEEE. This CDR3 region has 16 residues. V shed 3 bases and J 5 bases; nucleotides not matched to a gene: 9. Here the CDR3 DNA reads TGTGCCAGCAGCTCGATCGTAGCGGGGCGAACCGGGGAGCTGTTTTTT. This encodes CASSSIVAGRTGELFF.

The chain employs TRBV4-1 and TRBJ2-7; TRBD2 agrees at 7 bases. Per germline, CDR1 MGHRA and CDR2 YSYEKL. V shed 6 bases and J 4 bases; nucleotides not matched to a gene: 9. This CDR3 is built from 14 residues. CDR3 sequence: CASRSSGGSYEQYF. The CDR3 nucleotides read TGCGCCAGCAGAAGCTCCGGCGGGAGTTACGAGCAGTACTTC.